The entry below describes one T cell receptor beta chain. Authors' analysis steps: From reference gene primer amplification, estimates of nucleated cell counts were derived. TCRdb's table, derived via immunoSEQ multiplex PCR, lists solely in-frame clones and lacks some. That table supplies the V and J calls and clone size; D and trimming were determined from the DNA. Counted here are roughly 120,000 clones, around 83% occurring once; the ten biggest clones make up roughly 5%. This sample is drawn from a study of blood T cell repertoires in COVID-19. Across the study: Sample material is recorded as cDNA or gDNA derived from T cells, B-cell-depleted T cells, or PBMCs.

Germline lookup yields CDR1 MGHDK and CDR2 SYGVNS. This CDR3 is 12 amino acids long. V was shortened by 8 bases and J by 8 bases, with 15 bases between the two germline ends. Recruited during active infection, patients (from Seattle) were subsequently followed longitudinally. The sequence derives from a woman aged 60-70 years with COVID-19, enrolled during active disease. Sequenced: peripheral blood. J is TRBJ1-2 and V is TRBV25-1, with D possibly matching TRBD1 (5 bases). The CDR3 DNA follows: TGTGCCAGCGGGATCGTGGGGCAGGGCTACACCTTC. This codes for CASGIVGQGYTF.